This T cell receptor (beta chain) was found in a study of blood T cells in healthy people across ages. A sample-barcoded 5' primer and a J-beta primer mix were used in a second PCR of roughly 6 to 11 cycles. One entry per CDR3 protein, called by TCRdb with MiXCR from the 5' RACE reads. The sample lists about 900,000 distinct CDR3 sequences, 62% occurring once. CDR1 and CDR2 (germline): DFQATT, SNEGSKA (reference sequence). CDR3 size: 14 residues. After removal of 1 base from V and 10 bases from J, the junction contained 9 bases not matched to a gene. The amount of total RNA extracted per sample was at least 5.5 micrograms.

V gene TRBV20-1 combines with J gene TRBJ1-5; 8 bases align to TRBD1. Sequencing input: blood. The sequence came from a man aged 25 to 45 in good health. The DNA of the CDR3 is TGCAGTGCTAGAGTCCCCCAGGGGGCCCCACCCCAGCATTTT. This gives the protein CSARVPQGAPPQHF.